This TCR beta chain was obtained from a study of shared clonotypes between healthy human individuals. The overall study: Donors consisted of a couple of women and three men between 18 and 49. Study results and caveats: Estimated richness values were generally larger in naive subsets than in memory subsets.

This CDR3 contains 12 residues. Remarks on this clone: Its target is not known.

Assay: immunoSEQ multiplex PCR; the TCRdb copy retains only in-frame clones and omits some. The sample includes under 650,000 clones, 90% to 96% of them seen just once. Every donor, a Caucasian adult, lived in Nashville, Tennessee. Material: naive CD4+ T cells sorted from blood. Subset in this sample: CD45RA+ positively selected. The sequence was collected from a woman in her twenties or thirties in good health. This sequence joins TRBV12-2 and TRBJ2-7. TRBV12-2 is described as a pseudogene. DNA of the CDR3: TGTGCAAGTCGCTCCTCTGGGAACGAGCAGTACTTC. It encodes CASRSSGNEQYF.